This TCR beta chain derives from a study of blood T cell repertoires in COVID-19. The count of this clone is one. Unmatched junction bases numbered 4, after V lost 4 bases and J lost 0 bases. Germline V gives CDR1 SGHDN, CDR2 FVKESK. The CDR3 sequence is 15 residues long. Per the original data handling: Estimation of nucleated cell counts relied on the amplification of reference gene primers. This table comes from immunoSEQ multiplex PCR, and its TCRdb copy is limited to in-frame clones, with some not included. V, J and clone size derive from that table, while D and trimming were established from the DNA sequence. The sample consists of roughly 120,000 clones, 85% of them appearing once.

The sequence derives from a man aged 35-49 years with acute or convalescent COVID-19. Sequencing was done on a sample of peripheral blood. The V and J genes are TRBV14 and TRBJ1-1; 8 nucleotides align to TRBD1. CDR3 region: CASSPRQGLNTEAFF. As DNA, the CDR3 is TGTGCCAGCAGCCCCCGACAGGGGCTGAACACTGAAGCTTTCTTT.